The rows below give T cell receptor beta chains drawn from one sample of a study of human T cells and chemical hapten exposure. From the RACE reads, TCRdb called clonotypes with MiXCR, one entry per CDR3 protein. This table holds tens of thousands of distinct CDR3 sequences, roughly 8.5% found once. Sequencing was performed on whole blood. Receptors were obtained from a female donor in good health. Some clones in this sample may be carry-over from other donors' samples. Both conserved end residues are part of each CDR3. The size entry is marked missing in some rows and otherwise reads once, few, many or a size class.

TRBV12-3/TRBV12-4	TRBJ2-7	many	CASSFSPGVPLGEQYF
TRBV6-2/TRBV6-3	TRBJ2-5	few	CASSYSDNQETQYF
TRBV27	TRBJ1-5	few	CASSWTGSGNQPQHF
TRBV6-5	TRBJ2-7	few	CASSSASSGGGEQYF
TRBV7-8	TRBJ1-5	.	CASSLAGLQPQHF
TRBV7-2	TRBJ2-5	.	CASSSGQGRKTQYF
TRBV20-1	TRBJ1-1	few	CSASTLMGGNTEAFF
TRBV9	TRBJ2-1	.	CASSPRPGGYNEQFF
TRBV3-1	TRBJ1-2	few	CASSPTGARDYGYTF
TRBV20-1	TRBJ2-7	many	CSAKLWAGAHSYEQYF
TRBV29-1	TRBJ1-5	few	CSVAGLNQPQHF
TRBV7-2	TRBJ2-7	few	CASSSQISGRANEQYF
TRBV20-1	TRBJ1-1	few	CSARDTAGLNTEAFF
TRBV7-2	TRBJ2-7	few	CASSSHPGTSGSREQYF
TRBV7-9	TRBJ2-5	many	CASSSAWVAEGETQYF
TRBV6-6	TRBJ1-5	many	CASSPTGTDNQPQHF
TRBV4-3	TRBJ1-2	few	CASSQDTGSNYGYTF
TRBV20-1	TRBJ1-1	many	CSARDISGQVNTEAFF
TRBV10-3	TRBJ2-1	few	CASYSTEQFF
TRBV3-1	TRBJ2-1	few	CASSQLDRGLEQFF
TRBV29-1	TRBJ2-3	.	CSGAPTPGTGAGPPDTQYF
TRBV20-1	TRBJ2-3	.	CSARTRGTGVLTDTQYF
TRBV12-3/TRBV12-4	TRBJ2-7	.	CASKTVLGIEQYF
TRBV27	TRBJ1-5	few	CASRDRGLGNQPQHF
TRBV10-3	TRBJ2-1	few	CAIRLGQNNEQFF
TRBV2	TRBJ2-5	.	CASRSRTSGQETQYF
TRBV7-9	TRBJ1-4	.	CASSRGSGKEKLFF
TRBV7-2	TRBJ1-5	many	CASSPGGGRGIQPQHF
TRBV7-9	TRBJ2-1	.	CASKRGEAAYNEQFF
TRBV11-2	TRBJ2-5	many	CASSLDSVSWGVQETQYF
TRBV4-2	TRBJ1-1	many	CASSQGGLNTEAFF
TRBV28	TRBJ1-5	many	CASSLGGFQPQHF
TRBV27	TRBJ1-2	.	CASSYGSGYGYTF
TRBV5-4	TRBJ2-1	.	CASSLGRAREQFF
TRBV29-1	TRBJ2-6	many	CSARQGAGANVLTF